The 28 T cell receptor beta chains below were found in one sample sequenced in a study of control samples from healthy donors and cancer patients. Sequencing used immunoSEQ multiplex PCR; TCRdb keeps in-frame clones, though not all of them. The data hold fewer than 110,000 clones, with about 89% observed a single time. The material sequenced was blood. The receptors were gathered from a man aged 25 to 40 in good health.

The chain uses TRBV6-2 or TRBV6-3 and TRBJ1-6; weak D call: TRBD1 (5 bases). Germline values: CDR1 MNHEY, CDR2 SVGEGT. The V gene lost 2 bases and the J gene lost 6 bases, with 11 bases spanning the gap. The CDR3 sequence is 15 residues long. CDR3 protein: CASSYMAQGNSPLHF. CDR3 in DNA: TGTGCCAGCAGTTACATGGCGCAGGGTAATTCACCCCTCCACTTT.

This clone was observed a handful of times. The CDR3: CASSYSTGGGQPQHF. The CDR3 nucleotides are TGTGCCAGCAGTTACTCGACAGGGGGCGGACAGCCCCAGCATTTT. The chain links TRBV6-2 or TRBV6-3 to TRBJ1-5, with 10 bases matching TRBD1. Unmatched junction bases numbered 3, after V lost 0 bases and J lost 7 bases. Germline V gene sequence: CDR1 MNHEY, CDR2 SVGEGT. This CDR3 has 15 amino acids.

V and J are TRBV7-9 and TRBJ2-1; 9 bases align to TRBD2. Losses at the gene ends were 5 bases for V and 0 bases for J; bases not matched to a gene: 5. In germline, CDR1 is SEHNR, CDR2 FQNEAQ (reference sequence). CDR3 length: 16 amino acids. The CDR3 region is CASSPTSGASYNEQFF. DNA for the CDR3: TGTGCCAGCAGCCCGACTAGCGGAGCCTCCTACAATGAGCAGTTCTTC.

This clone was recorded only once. The CDR3 protein is CASSLSYEQYV. CDR3 coding DNA: TGTGCCAGCAGTCTCTCCTACGAGCAGTACGTC. The chain recombines TRBV2 with TRBJ2-7; D not certain. Germline lookup yields CDR1 SNHLY and CDR2 FYNNEI. V lost 5 bases and J 0 bases, leaving 2 bases between the germline ends. The CDR3 has 11 residues.

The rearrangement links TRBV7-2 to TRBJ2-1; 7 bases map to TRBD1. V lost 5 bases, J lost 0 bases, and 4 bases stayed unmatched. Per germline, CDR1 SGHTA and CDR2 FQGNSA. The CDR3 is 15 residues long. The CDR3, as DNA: TGTGCCAGCAGCCTGACAGGGTACTCCTACAATGAGCAGTTCTTC. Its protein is CASSLTGYSYNEQFF.

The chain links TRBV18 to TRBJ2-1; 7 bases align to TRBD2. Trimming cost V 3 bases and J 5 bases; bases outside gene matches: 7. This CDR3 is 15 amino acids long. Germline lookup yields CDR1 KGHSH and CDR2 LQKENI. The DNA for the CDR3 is TGTGCCAGCTCACCGGGCTCAGGGAGGGACAATGAGCAGTTCTTC. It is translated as CASSPGSGRDNEQFF. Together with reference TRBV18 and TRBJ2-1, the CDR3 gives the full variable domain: NAGVMQNPRHLVRRRGQEARLRCSPMKGHSHVYWYRQLPEEGLKFMVYLQKENIIDESGMPKERFSAEFPKEGPSILRIQQVVRGDSAAYFCASSPGSGRDNEQFFGPGTRLTVL.

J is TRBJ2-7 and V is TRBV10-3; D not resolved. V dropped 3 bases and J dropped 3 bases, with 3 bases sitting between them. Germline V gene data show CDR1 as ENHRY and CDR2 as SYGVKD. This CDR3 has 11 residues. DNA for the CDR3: TGTGCCATCAGTGACGGCTACGAGCAGTACTTC. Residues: CAISDGYEQYF.

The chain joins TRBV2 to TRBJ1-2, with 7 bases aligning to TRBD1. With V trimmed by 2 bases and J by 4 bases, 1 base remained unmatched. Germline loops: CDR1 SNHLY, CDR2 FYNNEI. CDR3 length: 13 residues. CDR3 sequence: CASSERDSYGYTF. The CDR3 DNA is TGTGCCAGCAGTGAACGGGACAGCTATGGCTACACCTTC. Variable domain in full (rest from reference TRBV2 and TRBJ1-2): EPEVTQTPSHQVTQMGQEVILRCVPISNHLYFYWYRQILGQKVEFLVSFYNNEISEKSEIFDDQFSVERPDGSNFTLKIRSTKLEDSAMYFCASSERDSYGYTFGSGTRLTVV.

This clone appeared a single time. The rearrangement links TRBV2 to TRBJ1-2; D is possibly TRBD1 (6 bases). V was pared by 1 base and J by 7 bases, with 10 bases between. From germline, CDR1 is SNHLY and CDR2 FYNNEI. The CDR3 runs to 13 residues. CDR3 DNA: TGTGCCAGCAGTGAAGGGGGGGCAGCTGGCTACACCTTC. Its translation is CASSEGGAAGYTF.

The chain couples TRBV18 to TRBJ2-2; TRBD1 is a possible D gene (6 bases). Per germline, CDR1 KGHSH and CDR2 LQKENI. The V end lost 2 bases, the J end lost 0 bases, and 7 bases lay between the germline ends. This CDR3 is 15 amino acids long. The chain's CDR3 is CASSPDRSNTGELFF. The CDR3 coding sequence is TGTGCCAGCTCACCAGACAGGTCGAACACCGGGGAGCTGTTTTTT.

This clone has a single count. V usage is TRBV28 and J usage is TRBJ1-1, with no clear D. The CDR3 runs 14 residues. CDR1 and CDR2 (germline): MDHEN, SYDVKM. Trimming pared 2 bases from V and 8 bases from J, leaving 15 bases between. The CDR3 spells CASSLDSRQLEAFF. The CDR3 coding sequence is TGTGCCAGCAGTTTAGATTCGCGGCAGTTAGAAGCTTTCTTT.

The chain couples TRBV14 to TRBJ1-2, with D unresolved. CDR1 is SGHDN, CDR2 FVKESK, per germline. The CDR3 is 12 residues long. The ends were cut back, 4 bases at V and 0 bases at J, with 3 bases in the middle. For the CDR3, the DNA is TGTGCCAGCAGCCTAACTAACTATGGCTACACCTTC. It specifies CASSLTNYGYTF.

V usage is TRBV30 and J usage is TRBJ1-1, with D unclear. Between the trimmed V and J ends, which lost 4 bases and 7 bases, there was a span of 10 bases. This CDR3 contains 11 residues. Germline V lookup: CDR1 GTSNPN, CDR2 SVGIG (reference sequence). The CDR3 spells CAWKGPSEAFF. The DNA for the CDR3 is TGTGCCTGGAAGGGCCCAAGTGAAGCTTTCTTT.

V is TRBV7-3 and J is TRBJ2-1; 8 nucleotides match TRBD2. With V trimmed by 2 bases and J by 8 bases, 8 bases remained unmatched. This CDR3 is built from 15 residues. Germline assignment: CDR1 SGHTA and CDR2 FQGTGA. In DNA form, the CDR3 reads TGTGCCAGCAGCTTACTCGGACTAGCATCGGATGAGCAGTTCTTC. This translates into CASSLLGLASDEQFF. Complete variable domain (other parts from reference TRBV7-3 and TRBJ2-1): GAGVSQTPSNKVTEKGKYVELRCDPISGHTALYWYRQSLGQGPEFLIYFQGTGAADDSGLPNDRFFAVRPEGSVSTLKIQRTERGDSAVYLCASSLLGLASDEQFFGPGTRLTVL.

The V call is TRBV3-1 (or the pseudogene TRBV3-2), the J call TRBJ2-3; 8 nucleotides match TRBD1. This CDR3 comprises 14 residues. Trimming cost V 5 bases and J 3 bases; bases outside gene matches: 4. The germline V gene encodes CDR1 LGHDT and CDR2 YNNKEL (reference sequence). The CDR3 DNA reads TGTGCCAGCAGCGGGACAGGTCGGACAGATACGCAGTATTTT. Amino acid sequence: CASSGTGRTDTQYF.

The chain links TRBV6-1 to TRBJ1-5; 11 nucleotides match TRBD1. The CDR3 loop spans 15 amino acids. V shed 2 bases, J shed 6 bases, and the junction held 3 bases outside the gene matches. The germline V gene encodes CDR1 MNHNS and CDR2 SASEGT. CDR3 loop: CASSETGTGGQPQHF. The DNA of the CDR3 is TGTGCCAGCAGTGAAACCGGGACAGGGGGTCAGCCCCAGCATTTT.

The CDR3 DNA reads TGCGCCAGCAGGGTGACCGGGGACACTGAAGCTTTCTTT. Protein sequence: CASRVTGDTEAFF. The gene calls are TRBV5-1 and TRBJ1-1; D is undetermined. Trimming pared 5 bases from V and 3 bases from J, leaving 11 bases between. The CDR3 totals 13 residues. In germline, CDR1 is SGHRS, CDR2 YFSETQ.

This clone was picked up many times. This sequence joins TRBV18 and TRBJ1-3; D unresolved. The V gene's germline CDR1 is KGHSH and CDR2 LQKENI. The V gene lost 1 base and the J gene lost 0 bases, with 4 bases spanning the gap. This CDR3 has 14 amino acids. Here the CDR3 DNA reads TGTGCCAGCTCACCACGGGACTCTGGAAACACCATATATTTT. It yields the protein CASSPRDSGNTIYF.

The CDR3 DNA reads as TGTGCCAGCAGTTTCCACGGACAGGGGGCTGAAAAACTGTTTTTT. Translating it yields CASSFHGQGAEKLFF. The chain combines TRBV28 with TRBJ1-4; 11 nucleotides line up with TRBD1. The CDR3 sequence is 15 residues long. Per germline, CDR1 MDHEN and CDR2 SYDVKM. The V segment lost 3 bases and the J segment 7 bases; nucleotides outside the gene matches: 4.

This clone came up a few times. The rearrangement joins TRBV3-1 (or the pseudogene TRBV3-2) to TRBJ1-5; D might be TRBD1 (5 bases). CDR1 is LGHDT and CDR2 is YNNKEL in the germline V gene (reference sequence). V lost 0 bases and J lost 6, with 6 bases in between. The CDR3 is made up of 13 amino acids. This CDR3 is CASSQERGQPQHF. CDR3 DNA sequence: TGTGCCAGCAGCCAAGAGAGGGGTCAGCCCCAGCATTTT.

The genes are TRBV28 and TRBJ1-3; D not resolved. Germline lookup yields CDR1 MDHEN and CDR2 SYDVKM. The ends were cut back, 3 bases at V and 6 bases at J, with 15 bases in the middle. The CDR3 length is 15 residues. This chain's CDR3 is CASSLDGGITNTIYF. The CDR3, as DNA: TGTGCCAGCAGTTTGGACGGAGGGATCACAAACACCATATATTTT.

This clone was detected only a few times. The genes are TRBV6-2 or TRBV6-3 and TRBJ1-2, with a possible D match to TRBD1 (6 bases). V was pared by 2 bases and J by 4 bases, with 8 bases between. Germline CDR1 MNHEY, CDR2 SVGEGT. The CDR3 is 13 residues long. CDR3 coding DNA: TGTGCCAGCAGTTACGACAGGAGCTATGGCTACACCTTC. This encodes CASSYDRSYGYTF.

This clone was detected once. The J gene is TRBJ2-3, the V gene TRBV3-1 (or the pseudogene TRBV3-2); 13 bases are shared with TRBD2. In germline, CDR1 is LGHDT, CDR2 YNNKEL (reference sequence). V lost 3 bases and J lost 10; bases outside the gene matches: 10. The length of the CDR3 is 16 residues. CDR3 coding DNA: TGTGCCAGCAGCCAGACACTAGCGGGAGGGGGTCGGGCGCAGTATTTT. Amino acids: CASSQTLAGGGRAQYF.

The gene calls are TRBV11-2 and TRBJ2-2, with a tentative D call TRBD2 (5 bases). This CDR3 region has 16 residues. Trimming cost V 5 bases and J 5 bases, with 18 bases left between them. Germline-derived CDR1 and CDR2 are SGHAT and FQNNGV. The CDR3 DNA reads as TGTGCCAGCAGCCCCCCCAAAGCAGGCGGGACCGGGGAGCTGTTTTTT. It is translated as CASSPPKAGGTGELFF.

CDR3 nucleotide sequence: TGTGCCAGCAGCTTAGTTGTAGAGACCCAGTACTTC. Amino acids: CASSLVVETQYF. This chain uses TRBV7-9 with TRBJ2-5; D gene unclear. Germline loops: CDR1 SEHNR, CDR2 FQNEAQ (reference sequence). The germline V and J ends were trimmed by 1 base and 4 bases, with 4 bases remaining between them. The CDR3 consists of 12 residues.

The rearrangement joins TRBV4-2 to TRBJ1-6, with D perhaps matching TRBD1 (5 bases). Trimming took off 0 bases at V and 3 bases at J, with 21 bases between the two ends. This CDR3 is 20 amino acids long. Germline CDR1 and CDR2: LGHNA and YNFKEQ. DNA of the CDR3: TGTGCCAGCAGCCAAGATAGGCCCGGGACCGCGGGAGTCTATAATTCACCCCTCCACTTT. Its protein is CASSQDRPGTAGVYNSPLHF.

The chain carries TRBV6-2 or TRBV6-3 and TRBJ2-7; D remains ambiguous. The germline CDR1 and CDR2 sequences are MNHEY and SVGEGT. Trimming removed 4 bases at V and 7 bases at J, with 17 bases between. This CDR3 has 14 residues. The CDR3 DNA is TGTGCCAGCAGTTCACCGGCGGCTAGGAAGGAGCAGTACTTC. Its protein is CASSSPAARKEQYF.

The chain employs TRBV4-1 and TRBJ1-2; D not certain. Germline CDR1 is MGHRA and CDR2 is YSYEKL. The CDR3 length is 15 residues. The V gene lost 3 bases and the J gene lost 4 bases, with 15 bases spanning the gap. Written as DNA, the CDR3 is TGCGCCAGCAGCCACACTGGGCGGACGATCTATGGCTACACCTTC. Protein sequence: CASSHTGRTIYGYTF.